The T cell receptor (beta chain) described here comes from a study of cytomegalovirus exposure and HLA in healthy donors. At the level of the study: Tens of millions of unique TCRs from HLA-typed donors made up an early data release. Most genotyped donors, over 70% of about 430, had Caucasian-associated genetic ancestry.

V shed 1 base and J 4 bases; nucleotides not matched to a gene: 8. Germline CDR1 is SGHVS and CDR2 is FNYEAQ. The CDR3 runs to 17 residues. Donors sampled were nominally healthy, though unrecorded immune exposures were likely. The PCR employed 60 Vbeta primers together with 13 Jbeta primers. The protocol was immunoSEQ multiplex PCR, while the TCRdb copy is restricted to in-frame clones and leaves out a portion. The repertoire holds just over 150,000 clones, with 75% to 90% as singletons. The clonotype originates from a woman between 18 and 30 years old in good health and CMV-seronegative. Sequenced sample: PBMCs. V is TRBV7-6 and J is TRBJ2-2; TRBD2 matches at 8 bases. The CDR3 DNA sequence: TGTGCCAGCAGCTTAGGACCCCGGCTAGCGGGCACCGGGGAGCTGTTTTTT. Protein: CASSLGPRLAGTGELFF.